This TCR beta chain was profiled in a study of tumor and adjacent non-tumor tissue in lung cancer. The overall study: The cohort had 12 to 13 adenocarcinoma, a couple of squamous cell and 1 small cell patients.

The germline V and J ends were trimmed by 0 bases and 0 bases, with 5 bases remaining between them. CDR1 and CDR2 (germline): SGHAT, FQDESV (reference sequence). The CDR3 length is 14 residues. A modified ARM-PCR protocol with three rounds of nested PCR amplified TCRbeta. TCRdb ran MiXCR on the multiplex PCR reads and lists one entry per CDR3 protein. The table includes 200,000 to 250,000 distinct CDR3 sequences, about two thirds detected once. Findings and caveats of the study: Tumor repertoires had a smaller top 100 clone share than normal lung. Tumor TCR diversity, when higher, was linked to shorter survival.

The template was RNA from unsorted bulk tissue. In the case of this clonotype: What it recognizes is unknown. A much more abundant neighbour one base away suggests this may be a read error.

This chain uses TRBV11-1 with TRBJ2-5; D is perhaps TRBD2 (5 bases). The sequencing input was lung tumor tissue. This sequence originates from a man aged 60 to 69 with non-small cell lung cancer. CDR3 DNA sequence: TGTGCCAGCAGCTTAGCGGGAGACCAAGAGACCCAGTACTTC. As protein: CASSLAGDQETQYF. The full variable domain, its missing parts supplied by reference TRBV11-1 and TRBJ2-5, is EAEVAQSPRYKITEKSQAVAFWCDPISGHATLYWYRQILGQGPELLVQFQDESVVDDSQLPKDRFSAERLKGVDSTLKIQPAELGDSAMYLCASSLAGDQETQYFGPGTRLLVL.